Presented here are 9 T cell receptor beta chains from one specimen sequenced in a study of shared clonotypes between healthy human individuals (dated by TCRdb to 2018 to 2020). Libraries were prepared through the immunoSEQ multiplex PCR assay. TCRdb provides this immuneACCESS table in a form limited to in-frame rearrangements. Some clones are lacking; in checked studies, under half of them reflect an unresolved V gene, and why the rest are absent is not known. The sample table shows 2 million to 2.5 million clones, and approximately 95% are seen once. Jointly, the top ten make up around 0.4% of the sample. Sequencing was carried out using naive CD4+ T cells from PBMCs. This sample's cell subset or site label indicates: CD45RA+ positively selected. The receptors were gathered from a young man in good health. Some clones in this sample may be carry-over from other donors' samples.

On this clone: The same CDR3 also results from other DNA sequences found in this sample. The chain's CDR3 is CASSPGTEAFF. CDR3 nucleotides: TGTGCCAGCAGCCCAGGCACTGAAGCTTTCTTT. V usage is TRBV7-9 and J usage is TRBJ1-1, with D hard to call. The germline V gene encodes CDR1 SEHNR and CDR2 FQNEAQ (reference sequence). Trimming took off 5 bases at V and 4 bases at J, with 5 bases between the two ends. This CDR3 contains 11 residues.

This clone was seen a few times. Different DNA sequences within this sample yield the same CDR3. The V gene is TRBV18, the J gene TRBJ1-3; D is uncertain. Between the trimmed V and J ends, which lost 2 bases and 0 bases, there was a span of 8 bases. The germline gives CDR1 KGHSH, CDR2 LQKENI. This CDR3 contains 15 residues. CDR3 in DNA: TGTGCCAGCTCACCAAGCCCAGGCTCTGGAAACACCATATATTTT. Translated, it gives CASSPSPGSGNTIYF.

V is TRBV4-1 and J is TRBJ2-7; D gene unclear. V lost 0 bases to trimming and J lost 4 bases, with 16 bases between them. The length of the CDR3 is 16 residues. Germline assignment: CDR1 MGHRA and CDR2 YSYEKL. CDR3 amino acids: CASSQDEGSLWYEQYF. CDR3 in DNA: TGCGCCAGCAGCCAAGATGAAGGTAGTTTATGGTACGAGCAGTACTTC.

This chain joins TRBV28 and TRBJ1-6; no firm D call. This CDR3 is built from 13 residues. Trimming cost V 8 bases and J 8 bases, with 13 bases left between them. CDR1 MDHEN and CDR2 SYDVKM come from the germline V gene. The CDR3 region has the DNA TGTGCCAGCCTAGGAGGGATCTATTCACCCCTCCACTTT. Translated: CASLGGIYSPLHF. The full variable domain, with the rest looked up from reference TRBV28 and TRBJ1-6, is DVKVTQSSRYLVKRTGEKVFLECVQDMDHENMFWYRQDPGLGLRLIYFSYDVKMKEKGDIPEGYSVSREKKERFSLILESASTNQTSMYLCASLGGIYSPLHFGNGTRLTVT.

CDR3 loop: CASSQRVSQDTQYF. The CDR3 DNA reads as TGTGCCAGCAGTCAGAGGGTCTCGCAAGATACGCAGTATTTT. This chain links TRBV6-5 with TRBJ2-3, with D possibly matching TRBD2 (5 bases). The CDR3 length is 14 residues. Germline values: CDR1 MNHEY, CDR2 SVGAGI. V shed 5 bases and J shed 5 bases, with 14 bases lying between them.

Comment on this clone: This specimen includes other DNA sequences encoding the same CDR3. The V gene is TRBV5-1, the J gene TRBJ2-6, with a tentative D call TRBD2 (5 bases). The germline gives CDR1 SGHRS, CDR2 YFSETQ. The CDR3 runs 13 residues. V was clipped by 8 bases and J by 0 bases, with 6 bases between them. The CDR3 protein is CASRGSGANVLTF. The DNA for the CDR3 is TGCGCCAGTCGGGGCTCTGGGGCCAACGTCCTGACTTTC. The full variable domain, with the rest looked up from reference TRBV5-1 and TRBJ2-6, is KAGVTQTPRYLIKTRGQQVTLSCSPISGHRSVSWYQQTPGQGLQFLFEYFSETQRNKGNFPGRFSGRQFSNSRSEMNVSTLELGDSALYLCASRGSGANVLTFGAGSRLTVL.

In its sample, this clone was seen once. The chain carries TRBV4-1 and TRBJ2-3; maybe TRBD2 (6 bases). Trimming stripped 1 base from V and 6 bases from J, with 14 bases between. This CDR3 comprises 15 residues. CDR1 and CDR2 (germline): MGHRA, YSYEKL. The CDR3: CASSQVQSGEDTQYF. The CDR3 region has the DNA TGCGCCAGCAGCCAAGTTCAATCGGGAGAGGATACGCAGTATTTT.

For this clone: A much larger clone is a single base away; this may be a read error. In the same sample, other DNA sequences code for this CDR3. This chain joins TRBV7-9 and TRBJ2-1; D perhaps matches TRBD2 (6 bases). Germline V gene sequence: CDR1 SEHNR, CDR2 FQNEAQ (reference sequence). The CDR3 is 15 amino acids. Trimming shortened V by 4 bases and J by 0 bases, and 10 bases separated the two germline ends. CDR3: CASSSRGSSYNEQFF. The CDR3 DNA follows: TGTGCCAGCAGCTCCCGGGGGAGCTCCTACAATGAGCAGTTCTTC. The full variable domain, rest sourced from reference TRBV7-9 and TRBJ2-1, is DTGVSQNPRHKITKRGQNVTFRCDPISEHNRLYWYRQTLGQGPEFLTYFQNEAQLEKSRLLSDRFSAERPKGSFSTLEIQRTEQGDSAMYLCASSSRGSSYNEQFFGPGTRLTVL.

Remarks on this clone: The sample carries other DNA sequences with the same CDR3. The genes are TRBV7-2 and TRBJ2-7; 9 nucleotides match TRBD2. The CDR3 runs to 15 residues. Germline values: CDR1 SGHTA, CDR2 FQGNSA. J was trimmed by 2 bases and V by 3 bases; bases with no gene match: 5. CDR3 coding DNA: TGTGCCAGCAGCTTGGACAGCGGGAGGACCTACGAGCAGTACTTC. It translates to CASSLDSGRTYEQYF.